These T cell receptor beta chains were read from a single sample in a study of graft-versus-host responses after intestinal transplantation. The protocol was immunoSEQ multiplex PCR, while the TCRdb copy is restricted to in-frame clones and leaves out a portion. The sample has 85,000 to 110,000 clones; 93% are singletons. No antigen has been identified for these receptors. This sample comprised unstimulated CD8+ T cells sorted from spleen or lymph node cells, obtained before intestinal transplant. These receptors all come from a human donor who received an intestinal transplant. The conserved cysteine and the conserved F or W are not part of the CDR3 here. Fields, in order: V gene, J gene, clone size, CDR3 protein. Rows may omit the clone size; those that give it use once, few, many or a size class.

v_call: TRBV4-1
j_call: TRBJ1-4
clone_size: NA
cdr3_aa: ASSRQLPSANEKLF

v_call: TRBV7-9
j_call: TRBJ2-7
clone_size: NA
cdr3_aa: ASSFGGSYEQY

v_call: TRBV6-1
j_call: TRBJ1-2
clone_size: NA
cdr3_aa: ASQGADNYGYT

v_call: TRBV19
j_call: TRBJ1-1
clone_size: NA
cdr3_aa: ASWGGNTEAF

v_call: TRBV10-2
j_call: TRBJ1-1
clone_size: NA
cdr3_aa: ASSASGGGYTEAF

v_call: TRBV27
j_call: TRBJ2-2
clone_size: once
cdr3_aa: ASSLAGRGATGELF

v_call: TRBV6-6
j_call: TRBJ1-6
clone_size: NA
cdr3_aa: ASSPSGDYNSPLH

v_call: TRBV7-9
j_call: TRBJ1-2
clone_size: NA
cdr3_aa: ASSLGTENYGYT

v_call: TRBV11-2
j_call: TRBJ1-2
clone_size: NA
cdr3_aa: ASSLEVSYGYT

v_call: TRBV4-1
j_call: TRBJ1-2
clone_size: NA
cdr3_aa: ASSQETGGGDDYGYT

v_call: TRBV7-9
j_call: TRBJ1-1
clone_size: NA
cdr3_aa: ASKQGPEAF

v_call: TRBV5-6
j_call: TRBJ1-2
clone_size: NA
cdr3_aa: ASSLIHEGAYGYT

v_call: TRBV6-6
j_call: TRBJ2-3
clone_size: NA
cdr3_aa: ASGPSLAGIDTQY

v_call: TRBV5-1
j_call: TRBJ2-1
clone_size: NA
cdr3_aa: ASSFISPPINEQF

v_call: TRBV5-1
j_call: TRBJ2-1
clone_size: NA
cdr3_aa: ASRKLADNEQF

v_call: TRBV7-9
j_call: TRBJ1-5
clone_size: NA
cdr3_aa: ASSYGQGSISNQPQH

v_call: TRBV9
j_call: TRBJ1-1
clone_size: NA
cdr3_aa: ASSPRGNTEAF

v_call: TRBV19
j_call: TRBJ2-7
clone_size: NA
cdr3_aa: ASSPGYHEQY

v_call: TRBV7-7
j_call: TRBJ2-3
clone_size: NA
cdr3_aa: ASSIAGGEDTQY

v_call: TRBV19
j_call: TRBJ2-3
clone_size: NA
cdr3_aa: ASKDGGGLSTDTQY

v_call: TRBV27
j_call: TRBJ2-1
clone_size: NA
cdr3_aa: ASSTQTGNDEQF

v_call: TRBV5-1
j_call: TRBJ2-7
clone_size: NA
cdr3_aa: ASSLRLSRYYEQY

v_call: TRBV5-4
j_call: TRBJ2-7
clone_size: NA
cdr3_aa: TSSLSRDRRNSYEQY

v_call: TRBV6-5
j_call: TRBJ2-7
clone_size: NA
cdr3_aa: ASSLTSGISYEQY

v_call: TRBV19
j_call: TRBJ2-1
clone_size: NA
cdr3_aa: ASSIAENTYNEQF

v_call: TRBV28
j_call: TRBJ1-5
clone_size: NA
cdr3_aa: ASSGGNSNQPQH

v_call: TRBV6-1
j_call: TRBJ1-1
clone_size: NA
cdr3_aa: ASRAGEAEAF

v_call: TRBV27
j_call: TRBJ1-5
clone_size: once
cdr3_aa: ASSLSTAHQPQH

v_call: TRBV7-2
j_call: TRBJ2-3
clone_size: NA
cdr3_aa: ASSLGVGDTDTQY

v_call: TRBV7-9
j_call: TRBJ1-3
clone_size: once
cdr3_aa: ASSSGPGNTIY

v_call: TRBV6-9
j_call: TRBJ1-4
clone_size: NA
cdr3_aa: ASSYFQGLREKLF

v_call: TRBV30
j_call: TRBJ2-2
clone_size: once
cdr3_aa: AWSEGGAGELF

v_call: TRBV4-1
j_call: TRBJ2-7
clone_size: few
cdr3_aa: ASSPGFGYEQY

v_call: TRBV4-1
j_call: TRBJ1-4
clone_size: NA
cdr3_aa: ASSQPNGVPNEKLF

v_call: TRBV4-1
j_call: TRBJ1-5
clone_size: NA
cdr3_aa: ASSQVEAPGKNQPQH

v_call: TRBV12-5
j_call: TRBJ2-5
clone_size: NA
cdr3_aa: ASGNLQETQY

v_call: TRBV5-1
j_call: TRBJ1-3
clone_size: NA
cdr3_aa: ASSLGDRVGSGNTIY